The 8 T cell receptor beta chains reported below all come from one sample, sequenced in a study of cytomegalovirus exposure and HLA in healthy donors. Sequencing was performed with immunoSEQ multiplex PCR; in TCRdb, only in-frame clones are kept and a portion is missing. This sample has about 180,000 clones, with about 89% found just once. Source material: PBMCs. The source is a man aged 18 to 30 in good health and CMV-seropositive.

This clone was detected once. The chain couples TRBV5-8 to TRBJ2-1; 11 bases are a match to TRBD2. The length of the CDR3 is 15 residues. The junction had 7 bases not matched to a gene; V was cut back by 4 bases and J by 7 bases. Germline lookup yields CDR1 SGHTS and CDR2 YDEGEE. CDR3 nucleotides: TGTGCCAGCAGCACGGGACTAGCGGTTGAGAATGAGCAGTTCTTC. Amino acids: CASSTGLAVENEQFF.

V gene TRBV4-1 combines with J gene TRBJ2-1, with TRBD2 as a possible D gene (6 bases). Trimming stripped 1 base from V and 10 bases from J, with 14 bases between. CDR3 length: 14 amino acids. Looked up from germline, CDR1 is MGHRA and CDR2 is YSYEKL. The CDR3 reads CASSQGVWLAEQFF. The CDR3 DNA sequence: TGCGCCAGCAGCCAAGGCGTATGGCTAGCGGAGCAGTTCTTC.

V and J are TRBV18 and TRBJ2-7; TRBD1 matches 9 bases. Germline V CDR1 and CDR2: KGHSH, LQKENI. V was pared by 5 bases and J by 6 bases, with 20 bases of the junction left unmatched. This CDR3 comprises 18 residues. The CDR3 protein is CASSSQTPGQGYTGEQYF. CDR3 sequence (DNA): TGTGCCAGCTCATCACAGACGCCGGGACAGGGTTATACGGGCGAGCAGTACTTC.

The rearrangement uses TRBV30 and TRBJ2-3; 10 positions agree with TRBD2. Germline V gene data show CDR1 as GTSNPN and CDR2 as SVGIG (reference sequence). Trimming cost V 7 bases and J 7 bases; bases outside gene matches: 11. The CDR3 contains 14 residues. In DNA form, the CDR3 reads TGTGCCTCTTCAGCGGGGGGGCCTTTACATACGCAGTATTTT. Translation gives CASSAGGPLHTQYF. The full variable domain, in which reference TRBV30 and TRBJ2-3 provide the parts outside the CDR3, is SQTIHQWPATLVQPVGSPLSLECTVEGTSNPNLYWYRQAAGRGLQLLFYSVGIGQISSEVPQNLSASRPQDRQFILSSKKLLLSDSGFYLCASSAGGPLHTQYFGPGTRLTVL.

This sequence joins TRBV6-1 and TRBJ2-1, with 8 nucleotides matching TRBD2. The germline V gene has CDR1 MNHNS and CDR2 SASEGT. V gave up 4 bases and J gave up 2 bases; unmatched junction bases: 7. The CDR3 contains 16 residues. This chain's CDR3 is CASSVGAGDPYNEQFF. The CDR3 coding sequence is TGTGCCAGCAGTGTGGGAGCGGGAGACCCCTACAATGAGCAGTTCTTC.

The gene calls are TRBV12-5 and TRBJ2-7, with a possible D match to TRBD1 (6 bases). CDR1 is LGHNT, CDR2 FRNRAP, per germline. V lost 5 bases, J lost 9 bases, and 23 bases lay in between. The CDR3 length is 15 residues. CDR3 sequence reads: CASGPGRPSGVGQYF. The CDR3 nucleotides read TGTGCTAGTGGTCCCGGGCGGCCGTCAGGGGTCGGGCAGTACTTC.

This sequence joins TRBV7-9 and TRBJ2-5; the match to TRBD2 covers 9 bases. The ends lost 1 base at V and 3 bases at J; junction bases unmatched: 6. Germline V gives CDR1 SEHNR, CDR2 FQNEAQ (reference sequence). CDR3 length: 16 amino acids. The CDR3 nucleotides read TGTGCCAGCAGCTTAGGGCTAGCGGGGAGCGAAGAGACCCAGTACTTC. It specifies CASSLGLAGSEETQYF.

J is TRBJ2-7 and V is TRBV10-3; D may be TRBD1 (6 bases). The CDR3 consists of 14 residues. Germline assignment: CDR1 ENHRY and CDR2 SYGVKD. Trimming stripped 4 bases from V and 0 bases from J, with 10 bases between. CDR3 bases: TGTGCCATCAGTGTTGACAGGTACTCCTACGAGCAGTACTTC. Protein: CAISVDRYSYEQYF.